This paragraph reports one T cell receptor (beta chain). Its cognate antigen is unknown. Constant-segment primers served in 5'RACE that generated TCR alpha and TCR beta cDNA libraries bearing sample barcodes and UMIs. Using its own MiXCR run on the 5' RACE reads, TCRdb lists one record per CDR3 protein. Of 55,000 to 75,000 distinct CDR3 sequences in the sample, 25% to 35% are singletons; the top ten hold around 40%. These data belong to a study of T-cell memory formation after mild COVID-19. Study as a whole: Largely donor-specific sequence clusters came from two donors. General study points: For second-wave clones that peaked at day 37, SARS-CoV-2 specificity went unverified.

The sequenced sample was PBMCs or a T cell subset sorted from them (not recorded which). This receptor was identified in a man younger than 30 who had mild COVID-19 (a few samples of this study predate the infection). Cell type and time point are not known.

CDR3 DNA: TGCGCCAGCAGCCAAGATCGGGTCTTGGGCGGGCTTAGCTCCTACGAGCAGTACTTC. Translating gives CASSQDRVLGGLSSYEQYF. J is TRBJ2-7 and V is TRBV4-3; tentatively, D is TRBD2 (5 bases). V was trimmed by 0 bases and J by 0 bases, leaving 21 bases between them. Germline V lookup: CDR1 LGHNA, CDR2 YSLEER. The CDR3 runs to 19 residues.